This T cell receptor (beta chain) was captured in a study of shared clonotypes between healthy human individuals. At the level of the study: A couple of female and a few male donors aged 18 to 49 were enrolled. Each donor's CD4 naive and CD4 memory cells filled three plates apiece, CD8 naive two, and CD8 memory one.

Only CD45RO-negative cells positively selected for CCR7 counted as naive CD8 cells, so terminally differentiated effector memory CD45RA+ cells were excluded. Study-level results: Generation probabilities of non-shared clonotypes were lower (relative to those shared by all four donors).

Germline V gene lookup returns CDR1 SGHTA and CDR2 FQGNSA. The CDR3 is 16 amino acids. J was trimmed by 0 bases and V by 4 bases; bases with no gene match: 4. As concerns this clone: Its antigen remains unknown.

Assay used: immunoSEQ multiplex PCR; TCRdb lists only in-frame clones, some missing. Of 1.5 million to 2.5 million clones listed, just under 95% are singletons. The sequence was collected from a man aged 18-30 years in good health. The chain recombines TRBV7-2 with TRBJ2-5, with 11 bases that match TRBD2. Material: naive CD8+ T cells sorted from blood. The CDR3 sequence: CASSWTSGPYQETQYF. The DNA for the CDR3 is TGTGCCAGCAGCTGGACTAGCGGGCCCTACCAAGAGACCCAGTACTTC.